This T cell receptor (beta chain) was identified during a study of blood T cell repertoires in COVID-19. Across the whole study: T cells, B-cell-depleted T cells, or PBMCs supplied cDNA or gDNA.

As originally analysed: Amplification with reference gene primers provided the estimates of nucleated cell counts. Sequencing was performed with immunoSEQ multiplex PCR; in TCRdb, only in-frame clones are kept and a portion is missing. V, J and clone size are those of that table, while D and trimming were read from the DNA. The table lists about 220,000 clones, 80% to 85% of them singletons, with 5.5% to 7.5% in the top ten. Cohorts were assigned according to the clinical history that participants reported. Cohort 3 donors were reported recovered after two negative PCRs, clearance, or symptom resolution. The CDR3 runs to 14 residues. V was pared by 4 bases and J by 2 bases, with 10 bases between. The V gene's germline CDR1 is KGHDR and CDR2 SFDVKD.

The sequenced sample was PBMCs or T cells enriched from blood (not recorded which). This TCR derives from a woman aged 40-49 years who had recovered from COVID-19. The chain carries TRBV24-1 and TRBJ1-2; possibly TRBD1 for D (6 bases). CDR3 bases: TGTGCCACCAGTGAAGGGGGACTAAACTATGGCTACACCTTC. This gives the protein CATSEGGLNYGYTF.